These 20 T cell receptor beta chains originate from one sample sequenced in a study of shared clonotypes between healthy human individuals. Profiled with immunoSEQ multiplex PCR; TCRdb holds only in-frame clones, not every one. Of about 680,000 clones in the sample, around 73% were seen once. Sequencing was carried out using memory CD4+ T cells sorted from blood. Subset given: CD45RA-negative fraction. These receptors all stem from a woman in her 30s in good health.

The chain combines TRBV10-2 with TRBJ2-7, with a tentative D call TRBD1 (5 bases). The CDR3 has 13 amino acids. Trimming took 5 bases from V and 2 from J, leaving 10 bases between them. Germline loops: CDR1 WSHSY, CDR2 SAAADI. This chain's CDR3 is CASSRGFTYEQYF. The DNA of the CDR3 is TGCGCCAGCAGTAGGGGCTTTACCTACGAGCAGTACTTC.

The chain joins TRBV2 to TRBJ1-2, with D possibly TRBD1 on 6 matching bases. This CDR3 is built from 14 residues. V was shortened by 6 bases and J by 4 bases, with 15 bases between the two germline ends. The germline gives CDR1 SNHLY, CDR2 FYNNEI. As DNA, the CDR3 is TGTGCCAGCAGCGGGGACACGGCGGTCTATGGCTACACCTTC. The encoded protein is CASSGDTAVYGYTF.

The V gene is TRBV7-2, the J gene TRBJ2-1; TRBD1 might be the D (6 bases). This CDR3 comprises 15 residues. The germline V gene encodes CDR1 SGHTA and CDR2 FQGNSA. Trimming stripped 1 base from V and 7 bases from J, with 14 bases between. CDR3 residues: CASSLGGRVNNEQFF. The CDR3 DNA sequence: TGTGCCAGCAGCTTAGGGGGGCGCGTGAATAATGAGCAGTTCTTC.

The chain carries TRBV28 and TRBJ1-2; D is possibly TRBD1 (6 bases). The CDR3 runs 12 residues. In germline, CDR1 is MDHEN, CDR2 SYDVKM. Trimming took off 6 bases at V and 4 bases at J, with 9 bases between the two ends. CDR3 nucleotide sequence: TGTGCCAGCAGCTGGACAGCCTATGGCTACACCTTC. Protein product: CASSWTAYGYTF.

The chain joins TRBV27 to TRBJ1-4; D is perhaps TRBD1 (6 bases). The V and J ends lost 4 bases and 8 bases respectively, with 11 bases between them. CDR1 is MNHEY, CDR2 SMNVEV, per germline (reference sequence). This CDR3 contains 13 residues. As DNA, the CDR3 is TGTGCCAGCAGTTCCCGACAGGCCGAAAAACTGTTTTTT. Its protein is CASSSRQAEKLFF.

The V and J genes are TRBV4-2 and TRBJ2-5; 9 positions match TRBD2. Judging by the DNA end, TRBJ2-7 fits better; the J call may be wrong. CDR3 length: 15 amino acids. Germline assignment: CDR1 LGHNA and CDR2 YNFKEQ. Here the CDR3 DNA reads TGTGCCAGCAGCCAAGAGCGGGAGGGCCGGCACGAGCAGTACTTC. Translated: CASSQEREGRHEQYF.

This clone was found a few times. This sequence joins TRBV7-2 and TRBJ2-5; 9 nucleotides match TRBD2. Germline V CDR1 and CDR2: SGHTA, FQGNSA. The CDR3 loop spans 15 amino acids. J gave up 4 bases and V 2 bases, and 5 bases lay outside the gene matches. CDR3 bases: TGTGCCAGCAGCTTAAGCGGGAGGACAGGAGAGACCCAGTACTTC. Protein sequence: CASSLSGRTGETQYF.

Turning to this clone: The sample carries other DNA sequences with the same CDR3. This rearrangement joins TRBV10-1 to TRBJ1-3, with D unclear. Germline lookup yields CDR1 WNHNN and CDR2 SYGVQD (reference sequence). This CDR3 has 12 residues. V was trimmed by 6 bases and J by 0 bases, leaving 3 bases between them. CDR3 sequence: CASSPSGNTIYF. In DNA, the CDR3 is TGCGCCAGCAGCCCCTCTGGAAACACCATATATTTT.

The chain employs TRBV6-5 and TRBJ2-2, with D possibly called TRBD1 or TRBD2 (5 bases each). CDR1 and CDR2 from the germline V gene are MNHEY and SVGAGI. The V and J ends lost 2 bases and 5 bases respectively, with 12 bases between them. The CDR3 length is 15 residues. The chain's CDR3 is CASSYGTPGTGELFF. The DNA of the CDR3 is TGTGCCAGCAGTTACGGGACCCCGGGGACCGGGGAGCTGTTTTTT.

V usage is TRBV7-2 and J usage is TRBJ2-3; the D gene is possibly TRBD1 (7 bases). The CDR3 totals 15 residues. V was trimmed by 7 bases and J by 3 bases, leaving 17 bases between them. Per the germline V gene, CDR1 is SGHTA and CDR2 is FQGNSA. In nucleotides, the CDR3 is TGTGCCAGCATCCAGGGGGGATTGAGGACAGATACGCAGTATTTT. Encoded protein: CASIQGGLRTDTQYF. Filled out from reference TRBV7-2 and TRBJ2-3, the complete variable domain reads GAGVSQSPSNKVTEKGKDVELRCDPISGHTALYWYRQSLGQGLEFLIYFQGNSAPDKSGLPSDRFSAERTGGSVSTLTIQRTQQEDSAVYLCASIQGGLRTDTQYFGPGTRLTVL.

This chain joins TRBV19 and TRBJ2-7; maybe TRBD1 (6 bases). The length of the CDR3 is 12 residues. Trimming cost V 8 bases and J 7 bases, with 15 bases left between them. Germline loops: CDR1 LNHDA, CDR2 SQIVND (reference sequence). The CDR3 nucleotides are TGTGCCAGTGGAAACAGGGAAGTGGAGCAGTACTTC. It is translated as CASGNREVEQYF.

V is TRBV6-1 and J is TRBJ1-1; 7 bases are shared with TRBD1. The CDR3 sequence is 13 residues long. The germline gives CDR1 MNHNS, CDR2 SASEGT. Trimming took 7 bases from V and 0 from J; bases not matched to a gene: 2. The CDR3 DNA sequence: TGTGCCAGCACGGGACAGCTGAACACTGAAGCTTTCTTT. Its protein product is CASTGQLNTEAFF.

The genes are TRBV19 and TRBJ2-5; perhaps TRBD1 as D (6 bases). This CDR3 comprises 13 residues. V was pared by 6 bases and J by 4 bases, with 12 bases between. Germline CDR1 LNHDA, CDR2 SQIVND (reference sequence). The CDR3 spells CASSGMGAETQYF. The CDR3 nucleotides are TGTGCCAGTAGCGGTATGGGGGCAGAGACCCAGTACTTC.

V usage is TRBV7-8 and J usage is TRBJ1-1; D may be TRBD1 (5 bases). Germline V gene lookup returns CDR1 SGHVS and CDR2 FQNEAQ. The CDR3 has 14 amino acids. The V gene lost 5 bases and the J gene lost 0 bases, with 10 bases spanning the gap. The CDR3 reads CASSHGTVNTEAFF. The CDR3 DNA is TGTGCCAGCAGCCACGGGACGGTGAACACTGAAGCTTTCTTT.

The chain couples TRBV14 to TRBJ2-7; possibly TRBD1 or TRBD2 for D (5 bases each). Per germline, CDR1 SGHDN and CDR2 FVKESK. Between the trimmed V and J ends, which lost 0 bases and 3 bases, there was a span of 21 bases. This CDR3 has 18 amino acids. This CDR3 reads CASSQDWGTGGFFYEQYF. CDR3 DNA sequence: TGTGCCAGCAGCCAAGATTGGGGGACCGGCGGGTTTTTCTACGAGCAGTACTTC.

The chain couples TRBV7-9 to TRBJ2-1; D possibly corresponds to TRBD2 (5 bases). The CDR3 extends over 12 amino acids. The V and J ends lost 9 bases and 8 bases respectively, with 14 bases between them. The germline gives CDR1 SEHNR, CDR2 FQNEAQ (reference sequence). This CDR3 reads CASQARVDEQFF. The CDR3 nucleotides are TGTGCCAGTCAGGCGAGGGTTGATGAGCAGTTCTTC.

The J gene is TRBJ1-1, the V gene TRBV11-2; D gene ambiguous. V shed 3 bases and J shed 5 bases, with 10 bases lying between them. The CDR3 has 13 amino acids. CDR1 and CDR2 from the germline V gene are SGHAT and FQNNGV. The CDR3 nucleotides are TGTGCCAGCAGCTTCCAGGCGAGGACTGAAGCTTTCTTT. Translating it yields CASSFQARTEAFF.

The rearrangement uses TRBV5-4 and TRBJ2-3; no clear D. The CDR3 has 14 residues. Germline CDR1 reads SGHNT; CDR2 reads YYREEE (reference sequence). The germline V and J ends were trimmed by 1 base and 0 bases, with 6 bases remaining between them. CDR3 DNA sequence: TGTGCCAGCAGCTTGTATGGCAGCACAGATACGCAGTATTTT. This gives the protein CASSLYGSTDTQYF.

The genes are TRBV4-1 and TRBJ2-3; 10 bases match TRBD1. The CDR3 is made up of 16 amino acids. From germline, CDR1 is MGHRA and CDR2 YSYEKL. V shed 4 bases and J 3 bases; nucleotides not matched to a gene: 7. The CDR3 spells CASSPNPGQGTDTQYF. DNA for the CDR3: TGCGCCAGCAGCCCTAACCCGGGACAGGGGACAGATACGCAGTATTTT.

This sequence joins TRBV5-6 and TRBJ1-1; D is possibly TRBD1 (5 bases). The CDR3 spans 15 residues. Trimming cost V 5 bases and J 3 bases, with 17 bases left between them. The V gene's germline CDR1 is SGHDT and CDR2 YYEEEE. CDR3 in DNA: TGTGCCAGCAGTATGGCCGGCAGGACATACACTGAAGCTTTCTTT. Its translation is CASSMAGRTYTEAFF.